The following is a TCR beta chain sequence with its context. These data are taken from a study of blood T cell repertoires in COVID-19. Overall study context: The study drew acute and convalescent COVID-19 samples from the United States, Italy and Spain. In each case, the material was cDNA or gDNA derived from T cells, B-cell-depleted T cells, or PBMCs.

Germline loops: CDR1 SGHDN, CDR2 FVKESK. Trimming removed 1 base from V and 9 bases from J; junction bases left unmatched: 6. There are 15 residues in the CDR3. Under the authors' procedure: Quantification of nucleated cells was approximated via reference gene primer amplification. Profiling relied on immunoSEQ multiplex PCR, and the TCRdb table lists in-frame clones only, not all of them. The V and J calls and clone size are taken from that table; D and trimming were inferred from the DNA. Among under 150,000 clones listed, roughly 90% were seen once. Sequenced sample: peripheral blood. This receptor was identified in a man between 50 and 59 years old with active or convalescent COVID-19. This rearrangement joins TRBV14 to TRBJ2-1; the match to TRBD2 covers 10 bases. The CDR3 is CASSQAVLAGSEQFF. CDR3 DNA: TGTGCCAGCAGCCAAGCGGTACTAGCGGGAAGTGAGCAGTTCTTC.